One sample yielded the 3 T cell receptor beta chains listed below, sequenced in a study of T cell repertoires in cytomegalovirus infection. TCRdb itself ran the reads through MiXCR, one entry per CDR3 protein. The sample carries some 680,000 distinct CDR3 sequences, approximately 34% recorded once. Sequencing was performed on PBMCs. The receptors were gathered from a human donor in good health (CMV status not recorded). Some clones in this sample may be carry-over from other donors' samples.

The chain is built from TRBV7-9 and TRBJ2-5; 8 bases line up with TRBD2. Germline assignment: CDR1 SEHNR and CDR2 FQNEAQ (reference sequence). The CDR3 extends over 15 amino acids. V shed 3 bases and J 1 base; nucleotides not matched to a gene: 4. The CDR3 nucleotides read TGTGCCAGCAGCTTTGTTAGCGGGACCCAAGAGACCCAGTACTTC. Translation: CASSFVSGTQETQYF.

J is TRBJ1-6 and V is TRBV7-6; D is unresolved. V lost 3 bases and J lost 11, with 14 bases in between. The CDR3 totals 14 residues. Germline CDR1 SGHVS, CDR2 FNYEAQ. For the CDR3, the DNA is TGTGCCAGCAGCTTGGAGGGCGATGGTCCACCCCTCCACTTT. Protein sequence: CASSLEGDGPPLHF.

This clonotype has a handful of counts. V is TRBV27 and J is TRBJ2-3, with 9 nucleotides matching TRBD2. J was trimmed by 2 bases and V by 4 bases; bases with no gene match: 10. The CDR3 length is 17 residues. CDR1 MNHEY and CDR2 SMNVEV come from the germline V gene (reference sequence). CDR3 sequence reads: CASSSLQRGALTDTQYF. The CDR3 DNA reads TGTGCCAGCAGTTCGCTCCAGCGGGGGGCCCTCACAGATACGCAGTATTTT.